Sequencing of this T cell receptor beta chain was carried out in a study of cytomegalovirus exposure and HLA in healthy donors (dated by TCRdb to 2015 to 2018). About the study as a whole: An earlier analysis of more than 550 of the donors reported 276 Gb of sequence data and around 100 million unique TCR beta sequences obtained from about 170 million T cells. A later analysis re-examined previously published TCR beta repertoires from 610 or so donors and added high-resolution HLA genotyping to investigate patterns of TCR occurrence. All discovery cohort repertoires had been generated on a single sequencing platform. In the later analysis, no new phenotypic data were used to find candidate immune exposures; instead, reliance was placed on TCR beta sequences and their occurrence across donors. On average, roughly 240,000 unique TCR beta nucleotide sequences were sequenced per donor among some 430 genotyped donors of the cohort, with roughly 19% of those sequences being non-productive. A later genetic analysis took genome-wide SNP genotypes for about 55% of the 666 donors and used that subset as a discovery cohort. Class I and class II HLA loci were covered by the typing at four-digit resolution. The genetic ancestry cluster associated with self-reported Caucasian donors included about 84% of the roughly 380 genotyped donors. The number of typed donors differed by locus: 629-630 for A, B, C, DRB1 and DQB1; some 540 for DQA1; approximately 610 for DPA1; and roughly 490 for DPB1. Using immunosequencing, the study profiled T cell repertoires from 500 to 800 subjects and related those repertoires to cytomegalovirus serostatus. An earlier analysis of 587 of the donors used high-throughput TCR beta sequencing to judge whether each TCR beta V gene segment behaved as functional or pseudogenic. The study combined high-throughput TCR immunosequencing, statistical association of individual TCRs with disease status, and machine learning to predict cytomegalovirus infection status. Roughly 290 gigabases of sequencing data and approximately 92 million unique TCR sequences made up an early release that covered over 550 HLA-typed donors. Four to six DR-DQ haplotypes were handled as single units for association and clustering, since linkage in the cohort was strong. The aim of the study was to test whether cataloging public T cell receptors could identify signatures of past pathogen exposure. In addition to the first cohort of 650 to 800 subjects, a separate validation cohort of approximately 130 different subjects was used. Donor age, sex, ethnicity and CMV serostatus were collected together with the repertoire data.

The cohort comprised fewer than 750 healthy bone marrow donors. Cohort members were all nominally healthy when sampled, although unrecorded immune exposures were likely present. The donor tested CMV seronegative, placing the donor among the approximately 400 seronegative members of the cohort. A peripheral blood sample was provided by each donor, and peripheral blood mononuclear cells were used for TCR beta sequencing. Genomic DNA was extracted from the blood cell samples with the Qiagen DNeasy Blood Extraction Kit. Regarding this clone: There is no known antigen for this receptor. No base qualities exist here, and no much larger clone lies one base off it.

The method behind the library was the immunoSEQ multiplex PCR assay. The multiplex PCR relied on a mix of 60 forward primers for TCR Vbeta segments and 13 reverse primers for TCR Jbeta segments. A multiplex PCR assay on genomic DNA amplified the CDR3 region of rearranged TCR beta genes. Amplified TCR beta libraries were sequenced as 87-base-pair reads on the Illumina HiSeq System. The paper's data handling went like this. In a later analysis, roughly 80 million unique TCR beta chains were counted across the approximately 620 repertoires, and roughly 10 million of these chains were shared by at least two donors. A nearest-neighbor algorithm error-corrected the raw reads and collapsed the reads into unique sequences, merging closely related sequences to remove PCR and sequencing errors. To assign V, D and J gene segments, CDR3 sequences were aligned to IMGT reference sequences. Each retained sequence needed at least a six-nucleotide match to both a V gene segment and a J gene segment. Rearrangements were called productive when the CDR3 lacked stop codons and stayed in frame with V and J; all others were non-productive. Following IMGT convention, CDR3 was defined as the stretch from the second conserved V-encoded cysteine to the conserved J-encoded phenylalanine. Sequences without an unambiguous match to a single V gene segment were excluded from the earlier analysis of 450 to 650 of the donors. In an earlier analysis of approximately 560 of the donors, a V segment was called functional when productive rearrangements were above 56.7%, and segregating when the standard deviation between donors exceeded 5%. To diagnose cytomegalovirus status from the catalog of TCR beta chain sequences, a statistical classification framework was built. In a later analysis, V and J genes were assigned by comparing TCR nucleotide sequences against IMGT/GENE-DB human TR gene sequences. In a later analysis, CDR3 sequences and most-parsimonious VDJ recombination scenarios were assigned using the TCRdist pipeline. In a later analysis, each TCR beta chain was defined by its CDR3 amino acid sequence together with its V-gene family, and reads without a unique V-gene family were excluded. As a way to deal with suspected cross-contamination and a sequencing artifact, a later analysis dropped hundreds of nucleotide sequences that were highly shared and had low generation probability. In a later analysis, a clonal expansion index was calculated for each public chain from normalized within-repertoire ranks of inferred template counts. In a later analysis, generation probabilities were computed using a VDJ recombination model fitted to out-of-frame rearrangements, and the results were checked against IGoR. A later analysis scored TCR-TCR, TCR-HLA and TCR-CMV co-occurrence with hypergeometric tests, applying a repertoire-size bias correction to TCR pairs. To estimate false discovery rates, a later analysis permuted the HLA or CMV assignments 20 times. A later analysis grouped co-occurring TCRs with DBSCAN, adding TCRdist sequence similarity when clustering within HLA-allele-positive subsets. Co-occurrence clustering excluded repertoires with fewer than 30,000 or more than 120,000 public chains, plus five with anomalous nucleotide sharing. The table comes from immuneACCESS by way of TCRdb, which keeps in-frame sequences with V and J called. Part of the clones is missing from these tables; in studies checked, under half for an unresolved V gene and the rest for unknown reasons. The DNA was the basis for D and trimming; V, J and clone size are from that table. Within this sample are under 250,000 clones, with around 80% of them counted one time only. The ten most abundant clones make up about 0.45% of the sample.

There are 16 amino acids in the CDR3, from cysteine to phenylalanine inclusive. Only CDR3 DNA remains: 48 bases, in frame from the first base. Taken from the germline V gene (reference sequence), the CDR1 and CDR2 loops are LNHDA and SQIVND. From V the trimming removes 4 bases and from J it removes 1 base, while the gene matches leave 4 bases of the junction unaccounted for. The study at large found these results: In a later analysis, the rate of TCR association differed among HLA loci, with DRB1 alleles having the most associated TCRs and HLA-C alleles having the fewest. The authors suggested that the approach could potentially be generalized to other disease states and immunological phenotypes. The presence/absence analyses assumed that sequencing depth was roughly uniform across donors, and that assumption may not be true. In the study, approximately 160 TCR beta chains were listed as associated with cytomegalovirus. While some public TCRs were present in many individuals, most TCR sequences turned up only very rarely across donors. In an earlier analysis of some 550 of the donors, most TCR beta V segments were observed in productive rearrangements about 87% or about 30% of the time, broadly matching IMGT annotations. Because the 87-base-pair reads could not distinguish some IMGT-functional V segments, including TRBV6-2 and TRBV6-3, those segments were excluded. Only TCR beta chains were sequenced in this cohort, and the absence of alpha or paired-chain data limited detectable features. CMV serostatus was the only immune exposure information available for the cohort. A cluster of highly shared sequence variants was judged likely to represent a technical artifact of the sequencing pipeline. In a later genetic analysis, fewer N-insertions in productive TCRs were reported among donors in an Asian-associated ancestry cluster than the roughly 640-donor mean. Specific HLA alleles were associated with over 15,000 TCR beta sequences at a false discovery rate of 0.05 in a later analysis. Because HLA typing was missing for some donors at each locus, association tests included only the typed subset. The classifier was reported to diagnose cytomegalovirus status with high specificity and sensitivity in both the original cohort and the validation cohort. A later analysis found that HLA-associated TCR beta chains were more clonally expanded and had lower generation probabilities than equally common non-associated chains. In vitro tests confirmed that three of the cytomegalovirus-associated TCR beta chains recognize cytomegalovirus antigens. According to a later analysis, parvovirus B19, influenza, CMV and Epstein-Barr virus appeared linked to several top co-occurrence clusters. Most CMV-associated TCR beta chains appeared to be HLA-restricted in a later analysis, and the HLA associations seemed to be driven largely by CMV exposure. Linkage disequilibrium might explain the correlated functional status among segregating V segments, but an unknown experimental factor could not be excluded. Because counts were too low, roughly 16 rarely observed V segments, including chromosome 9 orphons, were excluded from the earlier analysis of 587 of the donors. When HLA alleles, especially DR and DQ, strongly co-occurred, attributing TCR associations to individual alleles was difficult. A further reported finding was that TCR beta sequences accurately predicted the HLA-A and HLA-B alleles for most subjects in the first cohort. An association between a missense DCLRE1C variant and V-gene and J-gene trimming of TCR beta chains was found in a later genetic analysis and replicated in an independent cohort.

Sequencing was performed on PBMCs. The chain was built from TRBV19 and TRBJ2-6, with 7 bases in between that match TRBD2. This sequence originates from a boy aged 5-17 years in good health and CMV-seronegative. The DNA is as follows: TGTGCCAGTAGTAGACCCGGGGGGTCTGGGGCCAACGTCCTGACTTTC. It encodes CASSRPGGSGANVLTF.